This T cell receptor beta chain was captured in a study of blood T cell repertoires in COVID-19. The CDR3 runs to 14 residues. Germline loops: CDR1 SGHKS, CDR2 YYEKEE (reference sequence). J was trimmed by 1 base and V by 4 bases; bases with no gene match: 3. Assay: immunoSEQ multiplex PCR; the TCRdb copy retains only in-frame clones and omits some. The sample has 360,000 or so clones, around 83% seen once. The clonotype comes from a woman aged 45-65 years who had recovered from COVID-19. Sequencing was done on a sample of PBMCs or T cells enriched from blood (not recorded which). The chain is built from TRBV5-5 and TRBJ2-5; 8 bases line up with TRBD2. The CDR3 protein is CASSLGGAQETQYF. The CDR3 coding sequence is TGTGCCAGCAGCCTCGGGGGGGCCCAAGAGACCCAGTACTTC.